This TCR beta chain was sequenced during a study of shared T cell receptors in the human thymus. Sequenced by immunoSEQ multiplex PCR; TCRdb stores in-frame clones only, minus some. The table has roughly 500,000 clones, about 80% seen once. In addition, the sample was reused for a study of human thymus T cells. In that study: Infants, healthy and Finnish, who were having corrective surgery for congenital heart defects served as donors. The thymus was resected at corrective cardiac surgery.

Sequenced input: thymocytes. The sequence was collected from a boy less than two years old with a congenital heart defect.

The CDR3 coding sequence is TGTGCCTGGAGTCGTGACAGGGTCCTGGGCGAGCAGTACTTC. This translates into CAWSRDRVLGEQYF. The V call is TRBV30, the J call TRBJ2-7; 7 nucleotides agree with TRBD1. The ends lost 2 bases at V and 6 bases at J; junction bases unmatched: 10. Germline CDR1 GTSNPN, CDR2 SVGIG (reference sequence). This CDR3 comprises 14 residues.